One and the same sample provided the 7 T cell receptor beta chains below, sequenced in a study of T-cell memory formation after mild COVID-19. Each CDR3 protein gets one entry after TCRdb re-called the 5' RACE reads with MiXCR. The table lists approximately 570,000 distinct CDR3 sequences, 15% to 20% of them singletons. The sequenced sample was PBMCs or a T cell subset sorted from them (not recorded which). The receptor source for this set is an adult woman who had mild COVID-19 (a few samples of this study predate the infection). Cell type and time point are not known.

The rearrangement uses TRBV12-3 or TRBV12-4 and TRBJ2-7; D could derive from TRBD1 or TRBD2 (5 bases each). The CDR3 covers 13 residues. Trimming shortened V by 5 bases and J by 4 bases, and 12 bases separated the two germline ends. The CDR3 DNA follows: TGTGCCAGCAGTGATCGGGGCGGTTACGAGCAGTACTTC. Translated, it gives CASSDRGGYEQYF.

This chain joins TRBV7-8 and TRBJ2-7; 9 bases match TRBD1. V was pared by 5 bases and J by 4 bases, with 15 bases of the junction left unmatched. The CDR3 is made up of 17 amino acids. Germline CDR1 SGHVS, CDR2 FQNEAQ. The chain's CDR3 is CASSPQGWDREVYEQYF. DNA of the CDR3: TGTGCCAGCAGCCCCCAGGGCTGGGACAGGGAGGTTTACGAGCAGTACTTC.

This clonotype came up a few times. V usage is TRBV12-3 or TRBV12-4 and J usage is TRBJ2-6; 9 bases match TRBD2. The J segment lost 1 base and the V segment lost 7 bases, leaving 8 bases of the junction unmatched. This CDR3 has 17 amino acids. The CDR3 DNA follows: TGTGCCAGCACCGGCGGGGGGGGCGCTTCTGGGGCCAACGTCCTGACTTTC. Its protein product is CASTGGGGASGANVLTF.

This clonotype was counted only a few times. The chain couples TRBV5-1 to TRBJ2-1; D gene uncertain. V was shortened by 3 bases and J by 9 bases, with 10 bases between the two germline ends. The CDR3 spans 12 residues. Germline CDR1 and CDR2: SGHRS and YFSETQ. The CDR3 reads CASSWSQSEQFF. Here the CDR3 DNA reads TGCGCCAGCAGCTGGAGTCAGAGTGAGCAGTTCTTC.

This clonotype showed up just a few times. The rearrangement joins TRBV5-5 to TRBJ2-2; 8 bases align to TRBD2. Germline CDR1 reads SGHKS; CDR2 reads YYEKEE (reference sequence). This CDR3 comprises 21 residues. Trimming at V came to 2 bases and at J to 3 bases, leaving 21 bases not matched to a gene. CDR3 sequence (DNA): TGTGCCAGCAGCTTAAAGAAAAGCGGGGGTACCCATTATAGGGACACCGGGGAGCTGTTTTTT. As protein: CASSLKKSGGTHYRDTGELFF.

This clonotype was counted a few times. CDR3 region: CASSAGTGAYNEQFF. The CDR3 bases are TGTGCCAGCAGCGCAGGGACAGGGGCCTACAATGAGCAGTTCTTC. The rearrangement links TRBV7-9 to TRBJ2-1; 10 bases are a match to TRBD1. CDR1 and CDR2 (germline): SEHNR, FQNEAQ (reference sequence). The V segment lost 5 bases and the J segment 2 bases; nucleotides outside the gene matches: 3. This CDR3 spans 15 amino acids.

This clonotype has only a few counts. The chain joins TRBV4-3 to TRBJ2-1; D not certain. Germline-derived CDR1 and CDR2 are LGHNA and YSLEER. The V end was cut by 4 bases, the J end by 9 bases, with 13 bases between. This CDR3 is built from 13 residues. The CDR3 DNA is TGCGCCAGCAGCCCGTATCTTTCTCGTGAGCAGTTCTTC. This gives the protein CASSPYLSREQFF.